These 28 T cell receptor beta chains were all obtained from the same sample, sequenced in a study of CD8+CD57+ T cells in acquired aplastic anemia. TCR beta VDJ and CDR3 profiling used genomic DNA as template. TCRdb reprocessed the reads with MiXCR, giving one entry per CDR3 protein. The data show around 230,000 distinct CDR3 sequences, over 60% seen once. The sequenced material came from sorted CD4+, CD8+, or CD8+CD57+ T cells (not recorded which) from PBMCs. Receptors were obtained from a human donor in good health.

In its sample, this clonotype was seen a few times. This chain uses TRBV7-8 with TRBJ2-7; no clear D. In germline, CDR1 is SGHVS, CDR2 FQNEAQ. Trimming pared 4 bases from V and 0 bases from J, leaving 10 bases between. The CDR3 spans 14 residues. DNA of the CDR3: TGTGCCAGCAGCTCAAGGTTCCTCTCCTACGAGCAGTACTTC. Translated, it gives CASSSRFLSYEQYF. Variable domain in full (rest from reference TRBV7-8 and TRBJ2-7): GAGVSQSPRYKVAKRGQDVALRCDPISGHVSLFWYQQALGQGPEFLTYFQNEAQLDKSGLPSDRFFAERPEGSVSTLKIQRTQQEDSAVYLCASSSRFLSYEQYFGPGTRLTVT.

CDR3 region: CASSKQGVDGEQYF. The CDR3 region has the DNA TGTGCCAGCAGTAAGCAGGGTGTGGATGGGGAGCAGTACTTC. The gene calls are TRBV7-3 and TRBJ2-7, with D tentatively TRBD1 (5 bases). Per germline, CDR1 SGHTA and CDR2 FQGTGA. The CDR3 totals 14 residues. Deletions cut 6 bases from V and 7 bases from J, with 19 bases between.

Note on this clonotype: At one end, the junction sequence differs from germline, possibly due to a read error. The chain links TRBV7-9 to TRBJ1-4; 7 nucleotides align to TRBD1. The CDR3 extends over 15 amino acids. Germline-derived CDR1 and CDR2 are SEHNR and FQNEAQ (reference sequence). The CDR3 is CASSLDETGNGKLFF. The CDR3 DNA reads TGTGCCAGCAGCTTAGATGAGACAGGGAATGGAAAACTGTTTTTT.

The chain couples TRBV12-3 or TRBV12-4 to TRBJ2-7, with TRBD2 matching over 14 bases. The CDR3 spans 19 residues. Trimming removed 6 bases from V and 4 bases from J; junction bases left unmatched: 17. The CDR3 spells CASRTNPSGTSGREYEQYF. CDR3 DNA sequence: TGTGCCAGCAGGACAAACCCGTCCGGGACTAGCGGGAGAGAGTACGAGCAGTACTTC.

The rearrangement uses TRBV7-3 and TRBJ2-1; D is unclear. V shed 9 bases and J shed 3 bases, with 6 bases lying between them. The CDR3 spans 11 residues. Germline CDR1 and CDR2: SGHTA and FQGTGA. The chain's CDR3 is CASGDYNEQFF. CDR3 nucleotide sequence: TGTGCCAGTGGGGACTACAATGAGCAGTTCTTC.

The CDR3 loop reads CASSAREGCNEHF. The CDR3 bases are TGTGCCAGCAGCGCGCGGGAGGGTTGCAATGAGCATTTT. This chain links TRBV7-4 with TRBJ1-5; no firm D call. V was trimmed by 5 bases and J by 14 bases, leaving 19 bases between them. The CDR3 has 13 amino acids. Germline lookup yields CDR1 SGHVT and CDR2 SQSDAQ. The whole variable domain, filled in from reference TRBV7-4 and TRBJ1-5, reads GAGVSQSPRYKVAKRGRDVALRCDSISGHVTLYWYRQTLGQGSEVLTYSQSDAQRDKSGRPSGRFSAERPERSVSTLKIQRTEQGDSAVYLCASSAREGCNEHFGDGTRLSIL.

This chain uses TRBV14 with TRBJ2-7; D is ambiguous. Per the germline V gene, CDR1 is SGHDN and CDR2 is FVKESK. V gave up 0 bases and J gave up 7 bases, with 16 bases separating them. The CDR3 totals 15 residues. In DNA, the CDR3 is TGTGCCAGCAGCCAAGAAGTAGCCCGCAGTGTAGAGCAGTACTTC. Encoded protein: CASSQEVARSVEQYF.

The DNA of the CDR3 is TGCAGCGTTTCCAGGGAGAACACTGAAGCTTTCTTT. This encodes CSVSRENTEAFF. The rearrangement joins TRBV29-1 to TRBJ1-1; D perhaps matches TRBD1 (5 bases). CDR3 length equals 12 residues. The germline V gene has CDR1 SQVTM and CDR2 ANQGSEA. Between the trimmed V and J ends, which lost 5 bases and 1 base, there was a span of 8 bases.

The CDR3 protein is CASSKLSGMADTQYF. The DNA of the CDR3 is TGTGCCAGTAGTAAGTTGTCCGGGATGGCAGATACGCAGTATTTT. The J gene is TRBJ2-3, the V gene TRBV19; a possible D gene is TRBD2 (5 bases). The CDR3 sequence is 15 residues long. The germline CDR1 and CDR2 sequences are LNHDA and SQIVND (reference sequence). V was pared by 4 bases and J by 4 bases, with 15 bases between.

The CDR3 protein is CASSLGPGLAGAPTDTQYF. CDR3 in DNA: TGTGCCAGCAGCTTAGGACCGGGACTAGCGGGGGCCCCCACAGATACGCAGTATTTT. The J gene is TRBJ2-3, the V gene TRBV7-3; TRBD2 agrees at 14 bases. Losses at the gene ends were 2 bases for V and 2 bases for J; bases not matched to a gene: 9. CDR3 size: 19 residues. The germline V gene encodes CDR1 SGHTA and CDR2 FQGTGA.

The rearrangement joins TRBV15 to TRBJ2-3; unclear D gene. V was trimmed by 1 base and J by 0 bases, leaving 8 bases between them. Germline CDR1 is LNHNV and CDR2 is YYDKDF (reference sequence). The CDR3 extends over 15 amino acids. The CDR3 sequence: CATSRVSSSTDTQYF. CDR3 bases: TGTGCCACCAGCAGAGTGTCATCTAGCACAGATACGCAGTATTTT.

Only a few counts were recorded for this clonotype. Possible read error: a much larger clone is one base away. The rearrangement joins TRBV6-2 or TRBV6-3 to TRBJ2-5, with 7 positions matching TRBD2. Germline V gene data show CDR1 as MNHEY and CDR2 as SVGEGT. CDR3 length: 13 amino acids. DNA of the CDR3: TGTGCCAGCAGCCTAGCGGCCCCGGAGACCCAGTGCTTC. Protein product: CASSLAAPETQCF.

This clonotype was counted a few times. J is TRBJ2-3 and V is TRBV7-3; TRBD1 or TRBD2 may be the D gene (6 bases each). CDR1 is SGHTA and CDR2 is FQGTGA in the germline V gene. V lost 6 bases, J lost 11 bases, and 21 bases lay in between. The CDR3 runs to 14 residues. The DNA for the CDR3 is TGTGCCAGCAGTCCCTATCACGGGGGCCCTGAGCAGTATTTT. Translated: CASSPYHGGPEQYF.

V usage is TRBV24-1 and J usage is TRBJ1-1; 10 positions match TRBD1. The CDR3 is made up of 15 amino acids. Germline CDR1 KGHDR, CDR2 SFDVKD. With 4 bases clipped from V and 5 bases from J, the junction kept 6 bases outside the gene matches. The CDR3 spells CATSDRGQGKTEAFF. The CDR3 nucleotides are TGTGCCACCAGTGACCGGGGACAGGGGAAAACTGAAGCTTTCTTT.

There are many counts of this clonotype. This chain links TRBV4-1 with TRBJ2-5, with D tentatively TRBD1 (6 bases). The CDR3 sequence is 16 residues long. CDR1 is MGHRA and CDR2 is YSYEKL in the germline V gene. Trimming took off 3 bases at V and 0 bases at J, with 14 bases between the two ends. CDR3 coding DNA: TGCGCCAGCAGCCAGAACCCAGGACAGCACCAAGAGACCCAGTACTTC. Translation gives CASSQNPGQHQETQYF.

This clonotype was found a few times. This rearrangement joins TRBV9 to TRBJ1-1, with D hard to call. The V gene lost 0 bases and the J gene lost 7 bases, with 7 bases spanning the gap. The germline V gene encodes CDR1 SGDLS and CDR2 YYNGEE. This CDR3 is 12 amino acids long. Here the CDR3 reads CASSVVNGEAFF. For the CDR3, the DNA is TGTGCCAGCAGCGTAGTGAATGGTGAAGCTTTCTTT.

The V gene is TRBV7-2, the J gene TRBJ2-5; the match to TRBD2 covers 8 bases. CDR3 size: 13 residues. From germline, CDR1 is SGHTA and CDR2 FQGNSA. After removal of 5 bases from V and 5 bases from J, the junction contained 4 bases not matched to a gene. The CDR3 is CASSRTSFETQYF. CDR3 DNA: TGTGCCAGCAGCCGGACTAGCTTCGAGACCCAGTACTTC.

This clonotype was detected only once. The chain uses TRBV2 and TRBJ1-5; 8 bases match TRBD1. The ends lost 6 bases at V and 5 bases at J; junction bases unmatched: 9. The CDR3 runs to 15 residues. CDR1 is SNHLY, CDR2 FYNNEI, per germline. The CDR3 DNA is TGTGCCAGCAGGGGTAGGGACAGGCGGGATCAGCCCCAGCATTTT. Protein: CASRGRDRRDQPQHF.

This clonotype appeared many times. The chain uses TRBV10-3 and TRBJ1-5; a possible D gene is TRBD1 (6 bases). CDR3 length: 15 residues. The germline V gene encodes CDR1 ENHRY and CDR2 SYGVKD. V was trimmed by 6 bases and J by 0 bases, leaving 12 bases between them. Here the CDR3 reads CAIRSDSNSNQPQHF. The CDR3 DNA is TGTGCCATCAGATCGGACAGTAATAGCAATCAGCCCCAGCATTTT.

The chain has TRBV7-2 and TRBJ2-3; a weak D match, TRBD2 (5 bases). Germline lookup yields CDR1 SGHTA and CDR2 FQGNSA. The V and J ends lost 5 bases and 4 bases respectively, with 10 bases between them. The CDR3 spans 13 residues. CDR3 protein: CASSGLRADTQYF. Here the CDR3 DNA reads TGTGCCAGCAGCGGTCTGAGGGCAGATACGCAGTATTTT.

The chain recombines TRBV7-9 with TRBJ2-7; 16 positions match TRBD2. The junction had 13 bases not matched to a gene; V was cut back by 5 bases and J by 0 bases. Germline V CDR1 and CDR2: SEHNR, FQNEAQ (reference sequence). CDR3 length: 20 amino acids. The CDR3 reads CASSPQTGTSGGGSSYEQYF. CDR3 in DNA: TGTGCCAGCAGCCCACAAACCGGGACTAGCGGGGGGGGGAGCTCCTACGAGCAGTACTTC.

The table lists this clonotype with a count of one. The chain uses TRBV20-1 and TRBJ2-1; 8 nucleotides align to TRBD1. V trimming: 2 bases; J trimming: 10 bases; junction bases outside the gene matches: 10. Germline V gene lookup returns CDR1 DFQATT and CDR2 SNEGSKA (reference sequence). The CDR3 has 14 amino acids. Written as DNA, the CDR3 is TGCAGTGCTAGACTGGACAGGGCCCTTCGGGAGCAGTTCTTC. This sequence encodes CSARLDRALREQFF.

Details on this clonotype: A read error may produce the germline difference seen at one junction end. The genes are TRBV24-1 and TRBJ2-1; a weak D match, TRBD1 (6 bases). The length of the CDR3 is 15 residues. Germline lookup yields CDR1 KGHDR and CDR2 SFDVKD. CDR3 protein: CATSRTGSSHNEQFF. In nucleotides, the CDR3 is TGTGCCACCTCGCGAACAGGGTCCTCCCACAATGAGCAGTTCTTC.

This clonotype was seen a handful of times. The chain has TRBV20-1 and TRBJ2-3; D ambiguous. This CDR3 contains 10 residues. Germline loops: CDR1 DFQATT, CDR2 SNEGSKA (reference sequence). V gave up 6 bases and J gave up 10 bases, with 11 bases separating them. CDR3 amino acids: CSAISGSQYF. The CDR3, as DNA: TGCAGTGCCATCTCGGGTTCGCAGTATTTT.

Remarks on this clonotype: The junction does not match germline at one end; this may be a read error. The genes are TRBV10-3 and TRBJ2-2; D is possibly TRBD1 or TRBD2 (5 bases each). This CDR3 has 15 residues. In germline, CDR1 is ENHRY, CDR2 SYGVKD. The CDR3 sequence is CAIREQGGGTGELFF. The DNA for the CDR3 is TGTGCCATCAGGGAGCAGGGCGGAGGCACCGGGGAGCTGTTCTTT.

The J gene is TRBJ1-2, the V gene TRBV9, with D uncertain. CDR3 length: 15 residues. Between the trimmed V and J ends, which lost 0 bases and 5 bases, there was a span of 14 bases. Germline assignment: CDR1 SGDLS and CDR2 YYNGEE. Here the CDR3 DNA reads TGTGCCAGCAGCGTAGGGTCTGGGTACTCTTATGGCTACACCTTC. It yields the protein CASSVGSGYSYGYTF.

The table lists this clonotype with many counts. The gene calls are TRBV19 and TRBJ2-7, with D possibly matching TRBD1 (5 bases). V dropped 0 bases and J dropped 3 bases, with 6 bases sitting between them. The length of the CDR3 is 13 residues. From germline, CDR1 is LNHDA and CDR2 SQIVND (reference sequence). The CDR3 sequence: CASSIDGHYEQYF. In DNA, the CDR3 is TGTGCCAGTAGTATAGATGGACACTACGAGCAGTACTTC.

This clonotype was recorded only once. The CDR3 DNA reads as TGTGCCAGCAGTGAATATGGACTAGCGGGAGTCTTTGCTGTCAACGAGCAGTACTTC. This gives the protein CASSEYGLAGVFAVNEQYF. The chain employs TRBV25-1 and TRBJ2-7, with 13 positions matching TRBD2. The CDR3 loop spans 19 amino acids. From germline, CDR1 is MGHDK and CDR2 SYGVNS. The trim removed 0 bases at V and 5 bases at J, leaving 13 bases unmatched.